The clone carrying this TCR beta chain was counted once. This record comes from a study of T cell responses to AZD1222 COVID-19 vaccine. The protocol was immunoSEQ multiplex PCR, while the TCRdb copy is restricted to in-frame clones and leaves out a portion. The sample has approximately 120,000 clones, around 90% seen once. V shed 10 bases and J 3 bases; nucleotides not matched to a gene: 6. CDR1 MNHNY and CDR2 SVGAGI come from the germline V gene (reference sequence). The CDR3 covers 13 residues. The sample here was peripheral blood, taken on day 0 of AZD1222 vaccination. The clonotype originates from an adult in good health. The chain couples TRBV6-6 to TRBJ2-3; 8 bases align to TRBD2. The CDR3 sequence: CATRLASTDTQYF. In nucleotides, the CDR3 is TGTGCCACCCGACTAGCGAGTACAGATACGCAGTATTTT.